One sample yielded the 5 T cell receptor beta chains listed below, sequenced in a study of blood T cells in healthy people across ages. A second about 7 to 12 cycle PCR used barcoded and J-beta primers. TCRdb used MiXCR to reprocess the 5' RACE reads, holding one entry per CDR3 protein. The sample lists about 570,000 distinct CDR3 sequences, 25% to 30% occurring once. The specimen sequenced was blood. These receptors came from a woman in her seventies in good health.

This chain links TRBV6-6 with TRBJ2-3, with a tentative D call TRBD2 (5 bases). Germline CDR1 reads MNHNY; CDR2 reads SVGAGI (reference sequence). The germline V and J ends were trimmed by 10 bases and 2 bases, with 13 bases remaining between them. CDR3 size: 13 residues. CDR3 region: CATQDGVTDTQYF. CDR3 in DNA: TGTGCCACGCAGGACGGGGTCACAGATACGCAGTATTTT.

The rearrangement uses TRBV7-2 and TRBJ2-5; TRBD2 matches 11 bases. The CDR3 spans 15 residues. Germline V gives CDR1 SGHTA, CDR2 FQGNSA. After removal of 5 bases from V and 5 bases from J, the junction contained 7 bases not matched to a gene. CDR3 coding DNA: TGTGCCAGCAGCCCCTCTAGCGGGGGGAGGGAGACCCAGTACTTC. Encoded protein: CASSPSSGGRETQYF.

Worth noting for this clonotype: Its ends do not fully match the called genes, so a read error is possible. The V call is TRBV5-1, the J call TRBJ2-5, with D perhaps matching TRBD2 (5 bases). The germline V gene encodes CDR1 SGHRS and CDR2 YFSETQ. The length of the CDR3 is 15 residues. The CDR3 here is CVSSLAIAPWETQYF. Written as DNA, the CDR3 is TGCGTCAGCAGCTTGGCGATAGCGCCGTGGGAGACCCAGTACTTC.

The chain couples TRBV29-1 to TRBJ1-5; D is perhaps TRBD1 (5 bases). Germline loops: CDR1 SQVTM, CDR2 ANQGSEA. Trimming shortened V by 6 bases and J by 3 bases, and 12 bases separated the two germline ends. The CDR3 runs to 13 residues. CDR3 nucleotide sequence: TGCAGCGTCTCCCGGGACCTCAATCAGCCCCAGCATTTT. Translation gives CSVSRDLNQPQHF.

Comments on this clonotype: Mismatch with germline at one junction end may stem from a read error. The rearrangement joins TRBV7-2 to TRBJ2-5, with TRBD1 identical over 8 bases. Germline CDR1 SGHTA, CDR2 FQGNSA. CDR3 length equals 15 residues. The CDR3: CASSFLGQDGETHYF. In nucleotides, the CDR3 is TGTGCCAGCAGCTTCCTGGGACAGGATGGAGAGACCCACTACTTC.